This TCR beta chain was sequenced for a study of cytomegalovirus exposure and HLA in healthy donors. Though probably carrying unrecorded immune exposures, donors were nominally healthy at sampling. The CDR3 is 15 residues long. Between the trimmed V and J ends, which lost 0 bases and 1 base, there was a span of 10 bases. Germline CDR1 SGHRS, CDR2 YFSETQ. Use of 60 Vbeta and 13 Jbeta primers characterized the PCR. Assay: immunoSEQ multiplex PCR; the TCRdb copy retains only in-frame clones and omits some. Of 110,000 to 150,000 clones listed, 75% are singletons. Study-level points and caveats: TCR beta sequences reportedly predicted the HLA-A and HLA-B alleles of most subjects accurately. HLA restriction was apparent for most CMV-associated TCR beta chains in a later analysis. A prior analysis recorded that most TCR beta V segments were productive about 87% or about 30% of the time.

This clone showed up just a few times. What it binds is not known. Sequencing was performed on PBMCs. The source is a man between 25 and 39 years old in good health and CMV-seronegative. The V gene is TRBV5-1, the J gene TRBJ1-1; D is undetermined. The CDR3 loop reads CASSLDGRKNTEAFF. As DNA, the CDR3 is TGCGCCAGCAGCTTGGACGGCAGGAAGAACACTGAAGCTTTCTTT.